Below are 12 T cell receptor beta chains sequenced from a single sample in a study of PD-1 blockade in classical Hodgkin lymphoma. Each of the patients experienced relapse following autologous stem cell transplantation, and their brentuximab vedotin exposure differed. TCRdb's copy holds only in-frame clones and misses some; the assay was immunoSEQ multiplex PCR. The sample has about 97,000 clones; approximately 88% are singletons. The input for sequencing was peripheral blood mononuclear cells (PBMCs), taken at baseline. These receptors were collected from a human donor with classical Hodgkin lymphoma.

V gene TRBV4-1 combines with J gene TRBJ2-3; 13 bases line up with TRBD2. The CDR3 sequence is 21 residues long. Per the germline V gene, CDR1 is MGHRA and CDR2 is YSYEKL. J lost 0 bases, V lost 2 bases, and 14 bases had no gene match. The CDR3 loop is CASSQKGTGTSGTISTDTQYF. As DNA, the CDR3 is TGCGCCAGCAGCCAAAAGGGGACCGGGACTAGCGGGACGATTAGCACAGATACGCAGTATTTT.

The chain recombines TRBV11-3 with TRBJ2-7; 8 nucleotides match TRBD2. This CDR3 is 15 amino acids long. The V gene end was trimmed by 1 base and the J gene end by 3 bases; junction bases not matched to a gene: 5. Looked up from germline, CDR1 is SGHNT and CDR2 is YENEEA. The CDR3 sequence: CASSLGGSGNYEQYF. The CDR3 DNA follows: TGTGCCAGCAGCTTAGGTGGTAGCGGGAACTACGAGCAGTACTTC. The entire variable domain, with the rest obtained from reference TRBV11-3 and TRBJ2-7, is as follows: EAGVVQSPRYKIIEKKQPVAFWCNPISGHNTLYWYLQNLGQGPELLIRYENEEAVDDSQLPKDRFSAERLKGVDSTLKIQPAELGDSAVYLCASSLGGSGNYEQYFGPGTRLTVT.

In this sample, this clone turned up a few times. The genes are TRBV7-9 and TRBJ1-2; 8 nucleotides match TRBD1. V lost 8 bases, J lost 7 bases, and 15 bases stayed unmatched. Per germline, CDR1 SEHNR and CDR2 FQNEAQ (reference sequence). CDR3 length equals 15 residues. Here the CDR3 DNA reads TGTGCCAGCGACCTCGGACAGGGAACGAACGGTGGCTACACCTTC. It encodes CASDLGQGTNGGYTF.

The chain joins TRBV7-2 to TRBJ1-1; D possibly corresponds to TRBD1 (6 bases). This CDR3 is built from 15 residues. V gave up 5 bases and J gave up 5 bases, with 18 bases separating them. Germline V CDR1 and CDR2: SGHTA, FQGNSA. The CDR3 bases are TGTGCCAGCAGCGTGTTTGGGGGCGCAGGGACTGAAGCTTTCTTT. Translating gives CASSVFGGAGTEAFF.

The chain is built from TRBV27 and TRBJ2-2; the D call may be TRBD1 or TRBD2 (5 bases each). Germline CDR1 is MNHEY and CDR2 is SMNVEV (reference sequence). The V end lost 5 bases, the J end lost 4 bases, and 17 bases lay between the germline ends. The CDR3 length is 16 residues. The CDR3 nucleotides read TGTGCCAGCAGTCTAGGTGTGGGGGTTGCCACCGGGGAGCTGTTTTTT. Encoded protein: CASSLGVGVATGELFF.

The sample holds one count of this clone. The CDR3 DNA is TGTGCCTTGAGGGGGGCTACGCGGGAAAAACTGTTTTTT. It yields the protein CALRGATREKLFF. The chain has TRBV30 and TRBJ1-4; TRBD1 might be the D (6 bases). This CDR3 is built from 13 residues. Trimming took 7 bases from V and 8 from J, leaving 17 bases between them. Germline V CDR1 and CDR2: GTSNPN, SVGIG (reference sequence).

The chain links TRBV15 to TRBJ2-3; 13 positions agree with TRBD2. Looked up from germline, CDR1 is LNHNV and CDR2 is YYDKDF (reference sequence). This CDR3 comprises 16 residues. With 3 bases clipped from V and 5 bases from J, the junction kept 5 bases outside the gene matches. The CDR3 DNA reads TGTGCCACCAGCAGCGGACTAGCGGGAGTGGAAGATACGCAGTATTTT. Translation: CATSSGLAGVEDTQYF. The whole variable domain, remainder taken from reference TRBV15 and TRBJ2-3, is DAMVIQNPRYQVTQFGKPVTLSCSQTLNHNVMYWYQQKSSQAPKLLFHYYDKDFNNEADTPDNFQSRRPNTSFCFLDIRSPGLGDTAMYLCATSSGLAGVEDTQYFGPGTRLTVL.

V and J are TRBV27 and TRBJ2-2, with D possibly being TRBD1 (6 bases). Trimming removed 5 bases from V and 0 bases from J, with 13 bases in between. The length of the CDR3 is 16 residues. The germline V gene has CDR1 MNHEY and CDR2 SMNVEV (reference sequence). DNA of the CDR3: TGTGCCAGCAGTAGATACGGACAGACGAACACCGGGGAGCTGTTTTTT. Its translation: CASSRYGQTNTGELFF.

V gene TRBV10-3 combines with J gene TRBJ2-7; 9 nucleotides line up with TRBD2. Germline loops: CDR1 ENHRY, CDR2 SYGVKD. V lost 10 bases, J lost 6 bases, and 16 bases stayed unmatched. The CDR3 is made up of 15 amino acids. The CDR3 coding sequence is TGTGCCACCCAGGCCCTAGCGGGGACCGGGGGCGAGCAGTACTTC. It encodes CATQALAGTGGEQYF.

The J gene is TRBJ2-7, the V gene TRBV27, with D hard to call. Germline V lookup: CDR1 MNHEY, CDR2 SMNVEV (reference sequence). V was pared by 5 bases and J by 0 bases, with 11 bases between. The CDR3 consists of 14 residues. The CDR3 loop is CASSITGPSYEQYF. CDR3 in DNA: TGTGCCAGCAGTATTACCGGGCCCTCCTACGAGCAGTACTTC.

V usage is TRBV5-4 and J usage is TRBJ2-3, with D possibly being TRBD2 (6 bases). Trimming stripped 0 bases from V and 2 bases from J, with 10 bases between. CDR3 length: 15 amino acids. Germline CDR1 and CDR2: SGHNT and YYREEE (reference sequence). The CDR3 region is CASSLGWEATDTQYF. CDR3 DNA: TGTGCCAGCAGCTTGGGATGGGAGGCCACAGATACGCAGTATTTT.

This clone was seen only a few times. The chain is built from TRBV4-1 and TRBJ2-2, with 11 bases aligning to TRBD2. CDR1 is MGHRA and CDR2 is YSYEKL in the germline V gene. The CDR3 runs to 17 residues. The ends lost 2 bases at V and 1 base at J; junction bases unmatched: 3. The CDR3 here is CASSQWTSGRNTGELFF. Written as DNA, the CDR3 is TGCGCCAGCAGCCAATGGACTAGCGGGCGGAACACCGGGGAGCTGTTTTTT.